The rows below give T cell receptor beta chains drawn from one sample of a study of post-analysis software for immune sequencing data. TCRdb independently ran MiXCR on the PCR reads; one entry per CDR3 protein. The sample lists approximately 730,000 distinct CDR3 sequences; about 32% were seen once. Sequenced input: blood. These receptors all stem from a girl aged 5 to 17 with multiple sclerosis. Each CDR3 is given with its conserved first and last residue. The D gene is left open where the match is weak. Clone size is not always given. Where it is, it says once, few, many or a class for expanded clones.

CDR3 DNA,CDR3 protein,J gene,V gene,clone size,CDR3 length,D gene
TGCGCCAGCAGCCAAGATCTACGGATCAACGAGCAGTACTTC,CASSQDLRINEQYF,TRBJ2-7,TRBV4-3,few,14,.
TGTGCCAGCAGCTTAAGGGTGACTAGCGGGAGACGGAACAATGAGCAGTTCTTC,CASSLRVTSGRRNNEQFF,TRBJ2-1,TRBV7-2,.,18,TRBD2
TGCAGTGCTAGTTACAGGATGACAGATACGCAGTATTTT,CSASYRMTDTQYF,TRBJ2-3,TRBV20-1,few,13,.
TGTGCCAGCAGCTTAGCGGGGGCGAGGACGATAAACACTGAAGCTTTCTTT,CASSLAGARTINTEAFF,TRBJ1-1,TRBV7-9,.,17,.
TGTGCCAGCAGCACAGGGGTCGGGAATGAAAAACTGTTTTTT,CASSTGVGNEKLFF,TRBJ1-4,TRBV12-3/TRBV12-4,.,14,TRBD1
TGTGCCACCAGTGCCCGGCCCGGTACGCAGTATTTT,CATSARPGTQYF,TRBJ2-3,TRBV24-1,few,12,.
TGTGCCAGCAGTTTGGAGGGGGCCGCCACAGATACGCAGTATTTT,CASSLEGAATDTQYF,TRBJ2-3,TRBV12-3/TRBV12-4,many,15,.
TGTGCTAGCAGCCCCGAGCCCAGCTCCTACAATGAGCAGTTCTTC,CASSPEPSSYNEQFF,TRBJ2-1,TRBV7-7,many,15,.
TGTGCCAGCCAGGACAGGTTTCGATTCAACTATGGCTACACCTTC,CASQDRFRFNYGYTF,TRBJ1-2,TRBV5-5,.,15,TRBD1
TGTGCCAGCACTCATCCGGGACAGGAGCAGTCGGGCGTCAAAACTTATGGCTACACCTTC,CASTHPGQEQSGVKTYGYTF,TRBJ1-2,TRBV28,few,20,TRBD1